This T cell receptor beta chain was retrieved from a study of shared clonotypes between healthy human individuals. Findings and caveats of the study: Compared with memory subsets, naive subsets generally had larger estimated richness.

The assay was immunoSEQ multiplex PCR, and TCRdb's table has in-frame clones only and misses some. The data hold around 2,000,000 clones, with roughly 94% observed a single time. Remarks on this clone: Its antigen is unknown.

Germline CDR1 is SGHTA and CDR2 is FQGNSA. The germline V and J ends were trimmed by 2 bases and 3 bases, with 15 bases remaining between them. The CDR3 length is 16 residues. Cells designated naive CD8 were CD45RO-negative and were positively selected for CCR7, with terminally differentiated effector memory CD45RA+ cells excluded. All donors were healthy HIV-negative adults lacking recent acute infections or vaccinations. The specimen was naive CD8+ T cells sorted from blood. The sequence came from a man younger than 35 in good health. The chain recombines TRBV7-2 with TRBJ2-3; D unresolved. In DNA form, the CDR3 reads TGTGCCAGCAGCTTATCATACGGTCCGCTGACAGATACGCAGTATTTT. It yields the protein CASSLSYGPLTDTQYF.